This TCR beta chain stems from a study of T-cell memory formation after mild COVID-19 (dated by TCRdb to the early 2020s). Background for the entire study: Most TCR sequence clusters were specific to one of the two donors. The cohort was made up of two young adult volunteers, one female and one male, who were previously healthy. In a couple of donors, T-cell clones that expanded and contracted after mild COVID-19 were tracked by sequencing TCRalpha and TCRbeta repertoires over time. The paper as a whole reports these results and caveats: Some responding clones were found in pre-infection memory, which suggests that pre-existing cross-reactive memory T cells took part in the SARS-CoV-2 response. Contracting CD4+ clones were located mainly in the CM and EM memory subsets, whereas CD8+ clones were found to be enriched in EMRA. From day 15 to 85, contracting clones showed balanced CD4/CD8 phenotypes, whereas a second wave of clones that expanded from day 15 to 37 leaned towards CD4+. SARS-CoV-2 specificity was not confirmed for the second-wave clones peaking on day 37. The study covered only two mild cases, and larger cohorts including severe cases with pre-infection samples were considered necessary.

As to this clonotype: Its antigen is currently not known. The sample holds no much larger clone one base away, and base qualities are not on file.

CDR1 and CDR2 are drawn from the germline V gene: KGHDR, SFDVKD. The junction shows trimming of 3 bases on V and 5 bases on J, plus 9 bases between the germline ends. The CDR3 measures 13 amino acids from cysteine to phenylalanine. This entry keeps only the CDR3 DNA: 39 bases, framed from base 1. PBMCs were isolated by Ficoll-Paque density gradient centrifugation. The listed sequencing device is Illumina NovaSeq 6000. Using 5'RACE with constant-segment primers, TCRalpha and TCRbeta cDNA libraries were constructed, with sample barcodes and unique molecular identifiers added in the process. RNA was extracted from every sample with Trizol reagent. Library amplification was performed in two PCR steps, and a second sample barcode and Illumina TruSeq adapters were introduced in the second step. Libraries were sequenced on an Illumina NovaSeq with 2 x 150 bp paired-end reads. In the paper's pipeline: The reads were demultiplexed and collapsed into UMI-guided consensus sequences using migec v1.2.7. Using mixcr v2.1.11, the UMI consensuses were aligned to TRA and TRB V and J templates and assembled into clonotypes. Clonotypes were classified as expanded or contracted when called significant by both edgeR and NoisET, with noise models trained on biological replicates. For edgeR calls, a false discovery rate-adjusted p below 0.01 and a log2 fold-change threshold of 1 were applied. As an exploratory analysis of dynamics, max-normalized trajectories of the 1000 most abundant clonotypes were examined with PCA combined with hierarchical clustering. Separately sequenced CD4+ and CD8+ repertoires were used to assign a CD4 or CD8 phenotype to each responding clone. TCRdb reanalyzed the raw reads on its own, using fastp at Q25 for trimming and MiXCR for clone calling, and kept in-frame beta chains. Identical CDR3 proteins give one entry, which carries the most common genes and DNA. The V and J calls come from TCRdb's annotation, not from the publication. The sample contains approximately 430,000 distinct CDR3 sequences, less than 25% of them found a single time. The biggest ten clones account for roughly 13% of the sample.

The chain uses TRBV24-1 and TRBJ2-5; TRBD2 could be the D gene, as 5 bases match. The origin of this receptor is an adult woman who had mild COVID-19 (a few samples of this study predate the infection). The sample titles of this study are shuffled in the database, so cell type and time point are left out; the donor was told from shared clones. Sequencing used PBMCs or a T cell subset sorted from them (not recorded which). The sequence in DNA is TGTGCCACCAGTGATGGGAGTGGTGAGACCCAGTACTTC. It specifies CATSDGSGETQYF.